A selection of T cell receptor beta chains follows, all from one sample in a study of blood T cell repertoires in COVID-19. TCRdb's copy holds only in-frame clones and misses some; the assay was immunoSEQ multiplex PCR. The sample carries tens of thousands of clones, around 81% recorded once. Sequenced input: peripheral blood. The origin of the receptors is a human donor in a cohort sampled during active COVID-19. Each CDR3 is given with its conserved first and last residue.

TRBV7-8 CASSLDSGPYYNEQFF
TRBV5-1 CASSSSNTGELFF
TRBV30 CAWRLKGQGDHEQYF
TRBV7-2 CASSPPGQGFSPLHF
TRBV2 CASNLQGAGSPLHF
TRBV14 CASSQLGLTPGELFF
TRBV28 CASNQGTEAFF
TRBV29-1 CSVSDTPGTDTQYF
TRBV28 CATFSEAFYEQYF
TRBV2 CASREGQGDNSPLHF
TRBV18 CASSPGTGNEKLFF
TRBV19 CASGAKTQYF
TRBV7-8 CASSASGTTSYEQYF
TRBV11-1 CASSLSRTVRGYTF
TRBV4-2 CASSQDQGSGNTIYF
TRBV28 CASTSRGNQPQHF
TRBV28 CASILSGANVLTF
TRBV19 CASRLTGENEKLFF
TRBV7-9 CASSSRTAFNYGYTF
TRBV6-5 CASSLSSDSYNEQFF
TRBV27 CASSTLSQRNYEQYF
TRBV27 CASSLRGGGHNEQFF
TRBV2 CASRQDRGAYEQYF
TRBV7-8 CASSSQLTGSSYNSPLHF
TRBV6-5 CASSKHTDTQYF
TRBV18 CASSPTGDNYGYTF
TRBV7-8 CASTILGRNNQPQHF
TRBV6-4 CASSEQGGNSPLHF
TRBV5-1 CASSLGQGSPLHF
TRBV18 CASSPVGQLNTEAFF
TRBV28 CATSDRGRNQPQHF